This T cell receptor beta chain came from a study of T cell changes during pregnancy in multiple sclerosis (dated by TCRdb to about 2019). Notes on the research overall: The study examined how the T cell repertoire changed over the course of pregnancy in women with multiple sclerosis.

The library came from the immunoSEQ multiplex PCR assay. TCRdb retrieved this table from immuneACCESS and kept in-frame rearrangements only. Not all clones are present; in checked studies, unresolved V genes account for under half, and no reason is known for the remainder. Within this sample are 50,000 to 65,000 clones, with 70% to 90% of them counted one time only. Of the sample, roughly 1.7% is held by the ten largest clones. V is clipped by 4 bases and J by 0 bases, and the sequence between their germline boundaries is 10 bases long. In the germline V gene (reference sequence), CDR1 corresponds to MNHNY and CDR2 to SVGAGI. The CDR3 sequence holds 15 residues, the cysteine and phenylalanine included. The sequence is cut down to CDR3 DNA, 45 bases in frame from base 1. With regard to this clone: Its antigen is currently not known. Qualities for individual bases were not recorded, and no much larger clone is one base off.

This clonotype was obtained from a female donor with multiple sclerosis, enrolled in a pregnancy study. The sample here was peripheral blood, taken in the first trimester of pregnancy. The rearranged chain carries TRBV6-6 and TRBJ2-1; a confident D gene designation cannot be given. CDR3 region: CASSLAVPSYNEQFF. The bases are TGTGCCAGCAGTTTAGCAGTTCCCTCCTACAATGAGCAGTTCTTC.